This is a list of T cell receptor beta chains from one sample in a study of T cell responses to AZD1222 COVID-19 vaccine. The method was immunoSEQ multiplex PCR; TCRdb's version includes in-frame clones alone and lacks a portion of them. The sample lists about 190,000 clones, around 90% occurring once. Sequences were derived from peripheral blood, sampled on day 0 of AZD1222 vaccination. These receptors were collected from an adult in good health. Each CDR3 is given with its conserved first and last residue. Fields, in order: V gene, CDR3 length, D gene, clone size, J gene, CDR3 DNA, CDR3 protein. A D gene is named only where the DNA matches it firmly. Not every row has a clone size; where given, it reads once, few, many or a size class.

v_gene: TRBV4-3; len: 15; d_gene: -; abundance: -; j_gene: TRBJ1-5; CDR3nt: TGCGCCAGCAGCCAAGAATTTAGAGGAGGCAAGCCCCAGCATTTT; CDR3aa: CASSQEFRGGKPQHF
v_gene: TRBV18; len: 15; d_gene: TRBD1; abundance: -; j_gene: TRBJ2-7; CDR3nt: TGTGCCAGCTCACCCAGGGGACAGGCCTACTACGAGCAGTACTTC; CDR3aa: CASSPRGQAYYEQYF
v_gene: TRBV28; len: 21; d_gene: TRBD2; abundance: -; j_gene: TRBJ2-4; CDR3nt: TGTGCCAGCAGTTTATGGCAACGGACTAGCGGGAGGTTACTAGCCAAAAACATTCAGTACTTC; CDR3aa: CASSLWQRTSGRLLAKNIQYF
v_gene: TRBV28; len: 14; d_gene: TRBD2; abundance: -; j_gene: TRBJ2-5; CDR3nt: TGTGCCAGCAGCAACGGGGGGGCCCAAGAGACCCAGTACTTC; CDR3aa: CASSNGGAQETQYF
v_gene: TRBV11-3; len: 13; d_gene: TRBD1; abundance: once; j_gene: TRBJ2-3; CDR3nt: TGTGCCAGCAGCAAGGGGGCGGCAGATACGCAGTATTTT; CDR3aa: CASSKGAADTQYF
v_gene: TRBV7-6; len: 16; d_gene: -; abundance: -; j_gene: TRBJ1-2; CDR3nt: TGTGCCAGCAGCTTAGCGGGGGCAGGCTCCAACTATGGCTACACCTTC; CDR3aa: CASSLAGAGSNYGYTF
v_gene: TRBV14; len: 13; d_gene: -; abundance: -; j_gene: TRBJ1-5; CDR3nt: TGTGCCAGCAGCCAACAGGGATACCAGCCCCAGCATTTT; CDR3aa: CASSQQGYQPQHF
v_gene: TRBV19; len: 16; d_gene: TRBD1; abundance: -; j_gene: TRBJ2-7; CDR3nt: TGTGCCAGTAGTATCCTTGGACAGGGCTTTGGTAACGAGCAGTACTTC; CDR3aa: CASSILGQGFGNEQYF
v_gene: TRBV9; len: 18; d_gene: TRBD2; abundance: -; j_gene: TRBJ2-1; CDR3nt: TGTGCCAGCAGCGGTGGTCCTAGCGGGCTTGACTCCTACAATGAGCAGTTCTTC; CDR3aa: CASSGGPSGLDSYNEQFF
v_gene: TRBV9; len: 19; d_gene: TRBD1; abundance: -; j_gene: TRBJ2-2; CDR3nt: TGTGCCAGCAGCACCCGGGACAGGGTCTTTATCGGTAACACCGGGGAGCTGTTTTTT; CDR3aa: CASSTRDRVFIGNTGELFF
v_gene: TRBV28; len: 16; d_gene: -; abundance: -; j_gene: TRBJ1-3; CDR3nt: TGTGCCAGCAGTTCCTCCTCCAGGGTGGGAGGAAACACCATATATTTT; CDR3aa: CASSSSSRVGGNTIYF
v_gene: TRBV6-2/TRBV6-3; len: 16; d_gene: -; abundance: once; j_gene: TRBJ1-2; CDR3nt: TGTGCCAGCAGTTATCGTACAGCCTGGGCATCCTATGGCTACACCTTC; CDR3aa: CASSYRTAWASYGYTF
v_gene: TRBV5-1; len: 17; d_gene: -; abundance: -; j_gene: TRBJ2-7; CDR3nt: TGCGCCAGCAGCTTGGGCGCATCAGGTTCAACGGCCTACGAGCAGTACTTC; CDR3aa: CASSLGASGSTAYEQYF
v_gene: TRBV9; len: 17; d_gene: TRBD1; abundance: -; j_gene: TRBJ2-7; CDR3nt: TGTGCCAGCAGCGTAGGAGCTACCGGGACAGACTCCTACGAGCAGTACTTC; CDR3aa: CASSVGATGTDSYEQYF
v_gene: TRBV24-1; len: 14; d_gene: -; abundance: -; j_gene: TRBJ1-2; CDR3nt: TGTGCCACCAGTGACCTCGACAGCATCTATGGCTACACCTTC; CDR3aa: CATSDLDSIYGYTF
v_gene: TRBV19; len: 14; d_gene: TRBD2; abundance: -; j_gene: TRBJ2-7; CDR3nt: TGTGCCAGTAGTATTGGGACTAGCGGGGTCGAGCAGTACTTC; CDR3aa: CASSIGTSGVEQYF
v_gene: TRBV7-9; len: 13; d_gene: TRBD1; abundance: -; j_gene: TRBJ1-1; CDR3nt: TGTGCCAGCAGCCGCGACAGGGGTACTGAAGCTTTCTTT; CDR3aa: CASSRDRGTEAFF
v_gene: TRBV3-1/TRBV3-2; len: 12; d_gene: -; abundance: -; j_gene: TRBJ2-3; CDR3nt: TGTGCCAGCAGCCTACAGACTGGGCCGCAGTATTTT; CDR3aa: CASSLQTGPQYF
v_gene: TRBV5-1; len: 14; d_gene: -; abundance: -; j_gene: TRBJ1-1; CDR3nt: TGCGCCAGCAGCTTCGGTTCCCGGGACACTGAAGCTTTCTTT; CDR3aa: CASSFGSRDTEAFF
v_gene: TRBV9; len: 15; d_gene: TRBD2; abundance: -; j_gene: TRBJ2-1; CDR3nt: TGTGCCAGCAGTGCCGACGGGACTAGCTATGATGAGCAGTTCTTC; CDR3aa: CASSADGTSYDEQFF
v_gene: TRBV13; len: 14; d_gene: TRBD1; abundance: -; j_gene: TRBJ2-7; CDR3nt: TGTGCAACCGCGGACGGGGACAGAACCTACGAGCAGTACTTC; CDR3aa: CATADGDRTYEQYF
v_gene: TRBV12-3/TRBV12-4; len: 13; d_gene: -; abundance: -; j_gene: TRBJ1-2; CDR3nt: TGTGCCAGCAGTCTGGACAGATCCTATGGCTACACCTTC; CDR3aa: CASSLDRSYGYTF
v_gene: TRBV3-1/TRBV3-2; len: 14; d_gene: -; abundance: -; j_gene: TRBJ1-6; CDR3nt: TGTGCCAGCAGCCAAGTTACAAGGTTTTCACCCCTCCACTTT; CDR3aa: CASSQVTRFSPLHF
v_gene: TRBV27; len: 15; d_gene: -; abundance: -; j_gene: TRBJ1-2; CDR3nt: TGTGCCAGCAGTTTCTCAGGGGCCTTCCGCTATGGCTACACCTTC; CDR3aa: CASSFSGAFRYGYTF
v_gene: TRBV9; len: 14; d_gene: -; abundance: -; j_gene: TRBJ1-6; CDR3nt: TGTGCCAGCAGCGAGGACGGAGGGGATTCACCCCTCCACTTT; CDR3aa: CASSEDGGDSPLHF
v_gene: TRBV27; len: 15; d_gene: -; abundance: -; j_gene: TRBJ1-2; CDR3nt: TGTGCCAGCAGTTTACGGGGGCCCGCTTCCTATGGCTACACCTTC; CDR3aa: CASSLRGPASYGYTF
v_gene: TRBV19; len: 15; d_gene: -; abundance: -; j_gene: TRBJ1-5; CDR3nt: TGTGCCAGTAGTTTATTGGGGACCCTGGGACAGCCCCAGCATTTT; CDR3aa: CASSLLGTLGQPQHF
v_gene: TRBV27; len: 17; d_gene: -; abundance: -; j_gene: TRBJ1-5; CDR3nt: TGTGCCAGCAGTTCATCACAGGGAGGAGGAATCAATCAGCCCCAGCATTTT; CDR3aa: CASSSSQGGGINQPQHF
v_gene: TRBV12-5; len: 14; d_gene: -; abundance: -; j_gene: TRBJ2-2; CDR3nt: TGTGCTAGTGGCCTCGGGCTTACGACCGGGGAGCTGTTTTTT; CDR3aa: CASGLGLTTGELFF
v_gene: TRBV3-1/TRBV3-2; len: 13; d_gene: TRBD1; abundance: -; j_gene: TRBJ2-5; CDR3nt: TGTGCCAGCAGCCAACTAGGGGGCGAGACCCAGTACTTC; CDR3aa: CASSQLGGETQYF
v_gene: TRBV18; len: 13; d_gene: -; abundance: -; j_gene: TRBJ2-4; CDR3nt: TGTGCCAGCTCACCTGGAGTGGAAAACATTCAGTACTTC; CDR3aa: CASSPGVENIQYF
v_gene: TRBV3-1/TRBV3-2; len: 17; d_gene: -; abundance: once; j_gene: TRBJ2-7; CDR3nt: TGTGCCAGCACCAGTCGTAGGGGACCCCCTTGGGTCTACGAGCAGTACTTC; CDR3aa: CASTSRRGPPWVYEQYF
v_gene: TRBV9; len: 16; d_gene: -; abundance: -; j_gene: TRBJ2-1; CDR3nt: TGTGCCAGCAGCGTGGACCCGGGACTGATAAAAAATGAGCAGTTCTTC; CDR3aa: CASSVDPGLIKNEQFF
v_gene: TRBV10-2; len: 13; d_gene: -; abundance: -; j_gene: TRBJ2-7; CDR3nt: TGCGCCAGCAGTGAAGGTCCTAGCTGGATGCAGTACTTC; CDR3aa: CASSEGPSWMQYF
v_gene: TRBV19; len: 14; d_gene: TRBD1; abundance: -; j_gene: TRBJ2-2; CDR3nt: TGTGCCAGTAGGAGGGACAGGGACACCGGGGAGCTGTTTTTT; CDR3aa: CASRRDRDTGELFF
v_gene: TRBV5-1; len: 16; d_gene: TRBD2; abundance: -; j_gene: TRBJ2-5; CDR3nt: TGCGCCAGCAGCCCTAGGACTAGCGGGATGGGAGAGACCCAGTACTTC; CDR3aa: CASSPRTSGMGETQYF
v_gene: TRBV6-5; len: 14; d_gene: -; abundance: -; j_gene: TRBJ1-2; CDR3nt: TGTGCCAGCAGTTACGGGGGGGGCCCGTATGGCTACACCTTC; CDR3aa: CASSYGGGPYGYTF
v_gene: TRBV11-3; len: 17; d_gene: TRBD1; abundance: -; j_gene: TRBJ2-5; CDR3nt: TGTGCCAGCAGCTTAGATGGATCCGGGACAGCCGAAGAGACCCAGTACTTC; CDR3aa: CASSLDGSGTAEETQYF
v_gene: TRBV7-2; len: 13; d_gene: -; abundance: -; j_gene: TRBJ2-1; CDR3nt: TGTGCCAGCAGCTTAGGGGTTGGGAATGAGCAGTTCTTC; CDR3aa: CASSLGVGNEQFF
v_gene: TRBV6-1; len: 16; d_gene: TRBD1; abundance: -; j_gene: TRBJ1-2; CDR3nt: TGTGCCAGCAGTGACCGACAGGGGGCGCATTGGTATGGCTACACCTTC; CDR3aa: CASSDRQGAHWYGYTF
v_gene: TRBV28; len: 15; d_gene: TRBD1; abundance: -; j_gene: TRBJ1-3; CDR3nt: TGTGCCAGCACCAGAGGGACAGGCCAAGGAAACACCATATATTTT; CDR3aa: CASTRGTGQGNTIYF
v_gene: TRBV3-1/TRBV3-2; len: 16; d_gene: -; abundance: -; j_gene: TRBJ2-2; CDR3nt: TGTGCCAGCAGCCAAGGTCCGATCCCAAACACCGGGGAGCTGTTTTTT; CDR3aa: CASSQGPIPNTGELFF
v_gene: TRBV7-2; len: 14; d_gene: -; abundance: -; j_gene: TRBJ2-7; CDR3nt: TGTGCCAGCAGCTATCAGGGGTCCGACTACGAGCAGTACTTC; CDR3aa: CASSYQGSDYEQYF
v_gene: TRBV9; len: 15; d_gene: TRBD1; abundance: -; j_gene: TRBJ1-2; CDR3nt: TGTGCCAGCAGCGCATCAGGGGGCCCGGGGTATGGCTACACCTTC; CDR3aa: CASSASGGPGYGYTF
v_gene: TRBV5-1; len: 14; d_gene: -; abundance: -; j_gene: TRBJ2-5; CDR3nt: TGCGCCAGCAGCTTGGGGGCAGGGCAAGAGACCCAGTACTTC; CDR3aa: CASSLGAGQETQYF
v_gene: TRBV29-1; len: 15; d_gene: -; abundance: -; j_gene: TRBJ1-1; CDR3nt: TGCAGCCCTTGGGGCCAGGGAAAATCGCGAACTGAAGCTTTCTTT; CDR3aa: CSPWGQGKSRTEAFF
v_gene: TRBV6-6; len: 12; d_gene: -; abundance: -; j_gene: TRBJ2-1; CDR3nt: TGTGCCAGCAGCCTGCAACACAATGAGCAGTTCTTC; CDR3aa: CASSLQHNEQFF
v_gene: TRBV2; len: 14; d_gene: TRBD1; abundance: -; j_gene: TRBJ1-2; CDR3nt: TGTGCCAGCAGTGAGACCGGGACAGGGTATGGCTACACCTTC; CDR3aa: CASSETGTGYGYTF
v_gene: TRBV5-1; len: 13; d_gene: -; abundance: -; j_gene: TRBJ1-6; CDR3nt: TGCGCCAGCAGCTTGATACGGCGGTCACCCCTCCACTTT; CDR3aa: CASSLIRRSPLHF
v_gene: TRBV6-2/TRBV6-3; len: 16; d_gene: -; abundance: -; j_gene: TRBJ2-7; CDR3nt: TGTGCCAGCAGTGTAAGTGGGCGGGTTTTTAGCGACGAGCAGTACTTC; CDR3aa: CASSVSGRVFSDEQYF
v_gene: TRBV6-5; len: 15; d_gene: -; abundance: -; j_gene: TRBJ1-1; CDR3nt: TGTGCCAGCAGTTACGGGCGGACGGCGAACACTGAAGCTTTCTTT; CDR3aa: CASSYGRTANTEAFF
v_gene: TRBV5-4; len: 15; d_gene: -; abundance: -; j_gene: TRBJ2-1; CDR3nt: TGTGCCAGCAGCGCGGAGCTGACGGGATACAATGAGCAGTTCTTC; CDR3aa: CASSAELTGYNEQFF
v_gene: TRBV27; len: 17; d_gene: TRBD2; abundance: -; j_gene: TRBJ2-7; CDR3nt: TGTGCCAGCACCCAGGATAACGCGGGGGGTCGGGTCTACGAGCAGTACTTC; CDR3aa: CASTQDNAGGRVYEQYF
v_gene: TRBV4-2; len: 16; d_gene: TRBD1; abundance: -; j_gene: TRBJ2-2; CDR3nt: TGTGCCAGCAGCGCAGCCATGGACAGGGGCACCGGGGAGCTGTTTTTT; CDR3aa: CASSAAMDRGTGELFF